The source of this T cell receptor beta chain is a study of STAT3 mutations in large granular lymphocyte leukemia. Study-wide context: More than half of T-LGLL patients received immunosuppressive therapy. Points from the study as a whole: Clonal expansion was inferred from other time points because no sample existed at each clone's first appearance. In several patients, dominant TCR clone burden exceeded STAT3 mutant burden, suggesting STAT3 mutation arose secondarily. Every T-cell large granular lymphocyte leukemia patient had at least one immunodominant TCR beta clonotype. After therapy, about 35% of the 18 patients switched clonotypes, all new clones STAT3 wild type.

TCRdb's table, derived via immunoSEQ multiplex PCR, lists solely in-frame clones and lacks some. The sample yields under 2,500 clones, about 53% seen once. The CDR3 runs 12 residues. Germline V gives CDR1 MNHEY, CDR2 SVGAGI. Deletions cut 7 bases from V and 5 bases from J, with 8 bases between. In this sample, this clone turned up a few times. Its antigen is as yet unknown. Sequenced sample: peripheral blood mononuclear cells. V gene TRBV6-5 combines with J gene TRBJ2-2; no clear D. This sequence was found in a man aged 60 to 75 with T-cell large granular lymphocyte leukemia. Some clones in this sample may be carry-over from other donors' samples. For the CDR3, the DNA is TGTGCCAGCACATCCAGAACCGGGGAGCTGTTTTTT. Its translation: CASTSRTGELFF.